This T cell receptor beta chain was found in a study of blood T cells in healthy people across ages (dated by TCRdb to about 2015). Concerning the study at large: Template switching captured roughly one uniquely barcoded TCR beta cDNA molecule per two T cells in model experiments. To track age-related changes in TCR beta repertoire diversity, the study relied on deep sequencing normalized with unique cDNA molecular identifiers. Donors were grouped into four age groups: young (average approximately 16 years), middle-aged (about 40), aged (62) and long-lived (around 82). To avoid experimental bias, donors of different ages were spread randomly across the sequencing lanes. The study analyzed two additional independent replicas of 1 million unique cDNA reads from the same blood draw for two donors, one aged 18 to 29 and one aged 80 or older. The full study reports these points: Compared with the aged group, more naive CD4+ T cells, fewer expanded clones and increased TCR diversity were shown by the long-lived group, suggesting age selection. Because profiling used bulk unsorted PBMCs, naive and antigen-experienced compartments could not be compared conclusively. Observed TCR beta diversity correlated strongly with the percentage of naive T cells measured by flow cytometry. Estimates of total diversity based on one million sequenced T cells were regarded as lower bounds and as underestimates. As age increased, observed TCR beta diversity per million T cells dropped in a roughly linear way, and a significant reduction was already evident by age 40. Donor CMV infection status was unknown, potentially confounding age-related changes in expanded clonotypes.

Remarks on this clonotype: Its antigen remains unidentified. Within one base of it there is no much larger clone, and no base qualities were kept.

Receptors were amplified or captured by 5' RACE. Sequencer: Illumina HiSeq 2500. A second about 7 to 12 cycle PCR used a sample-barcoded 5' primer and a J-beta primer mix. Each TCR beta cDNA molecule received a unique molecular identifier from a template-switch 5' adaptor carrying 12 random nucleotides. Each sample yielded at least 3 million CDR3-containing paired-end reads. First-strand cDNA synthesis was performed from all RNA using the Mint cDNA synthesis kit, with priming by a TRBC-specific oligonucleotide. Following uracil-DNA glycosylase treatment, all cDNA underwent a first 18-cycle PCR with the universal primers M1SS and BC2_uni_R. The paper's data handling went like this. Each sample was normalized by randomly selecting 1 million high-quality reads, each carrying a distinct molecular identifier. Instead of being binned into consensus sequences, reads with shared molecular identifiers were discarded. MiTCR, set to a Q25 quality threshold and the strictest error-elimination algorithm, was used for CDR3 identification, clonotype clustering and error correction. Lower-bound total TCR beta diversity was estimated with a nonparametric unseen species model using Euler transformation. TCRdb took the public reads, trimmed them with fastp at Q25, ran MiXCR for clone calling and kept in-frame beta chains. A single entry per CDR3 protein holds the most common genes and DNA from its merged rows. These V and J calls derive from TCRdb rather than the authors' analysis. In all, the sample holds about 1,500,000 distinct CDR3 sequences, and approximately 28% of those were seen once. The ten largest clones capture 6.5% to 8.5% of the sample.

Donors were under 40 systemically healthy Caucasian individuals from Russia aged roughly 6 to 95 years. Each donor gave ten milliliters of peripheral blood, collected into EDTA-treated Vacutainer tubes. Ficoll-Paque density-gradient centrifugation was used to isolate PBMCs, with at least 7 million obtained per sample. Total RNA was extracted from PBMCs with Trizol reagent, with at least 6 micrograms obtained per sample. Naive CD45RAhigh/CD27high T cell percentages were measured by flow cytometry on a PBMC aliquot from every donor. The TCR sequence derives from a woman aged 25 to 45 in good health. What was sequenced was blood.

The nucleotide sequence reads as follows: TGTGCCAGCAGCCTGAGTTCCGGGAGAAGGACTGAAGCTTTCTTT. Translation gives CASSLSSGRRTEAFF. Recombination joined TRBV28 with TRBJ1-1; the D gene cannot be named for sure. V is pared back by 6 bases and J by 5 bases, with 19 bases lying between the germline termini. The CDR3 measures 15 amino acids from cysteine to phenylalanine. Only the CDR3 region is kept as DNA, spanning 45 bases read in frame from base 1. The germline V gene specifies MDHEN as CDR1 and SYDVKM as CDR2.